The present TCR beta chain was sequenced within a study of blood T cell repertoires in COVID-19. Turning to the study itself: COVID-19 samples collected from the United States, Italy and Spain covered acute and convalescent phases. Sample material is recorded as cDNA or gDNA derived from T cells, B-cell-depleted T cells, or PBMCs.

Original analysis: Reference gene primer amplification in the assay estimated nucleated cell counts. Only in-frame clones appear in the TCRdb table, and some are missing; sequencing was by immunoSEQ multiplex PCR. The DNA gave D and trimming, while V, J and clone size come from that table. This sample carries 35,000 to 50,000 clones, around 87% of them seen once, and the ten largest clones take approximately 2.8%. CDR3 length: 17 amino acids. V lost 0 bases to trimming and J lost 7 bases; unmatched junction nucleotides: 8. The germline V gene encodes CDR1 KGHDR and CDR2 SFDVKD. The source of this sequence is a man in his forties or fifties with active COVID-19. Sequenced: peripheral blood. This sequence joins TRBV24-1 and TRBJ2-1, with 10 bases fitting TRBD2. In DNA, the CDR3 is TGTGCCACCAGTGATTTGCGTCCAGCGGGGGGGCGGAATGAGCAGTTCTTC. This translates into CATSDLRPAGGRNEQFF.